Included here is one TCR beta chain sequence, with context. Its antigen is not identified. The ends lost 6 bases at V and 7 bases at J; junction bases unmatched: 15. Germline V gives CDR1 MNHEY, CDR2 SMNVEV (reference sequence). CDR3 length: 16 amino acids. This record comes from a study of cytomegalovirus exposure and HLA in healthy donors. About the study: In a previous analysis, some 110 million unique TCR beta sequences were found from 150 million to 200 million T cells. Study results and limitations: A later analysis showed TCR association rates differing by HLA locus, peaking at DRB1 and lowest at HLA-C. Excluded: some indistinguishable V segments such as TRBV6-2 and TRBV6-3. Sequences of the TCR beta chain were said to predict the HLA-A and HLA-B alleles of most subjects accurately.

The PCR had 60 Vbeta and 13 Jbeta primers. The protocol was immunoSEQ multiplex PCR, while the TCRdb copy is restricted to in-frame clones and leaves out a portion. Here the sample spans 160,000 or so clones, roughly 80% being singletons. The chain couples TRBV27 to TRBJ2-4, with 7 positions matching TRBD2. Sequenced input: PBMCs. This TCR came from a man between 18 and 35 years old in good health and CMV-seronegative. The CDR3: CASRPGLNPPGNIQYF. CDR3 nucleotides: TGTGCCAGCAGACCGGGACTAAACCCGCCTGGGAACATTCAGTACTTC.